One sample yielded the 12 T cell receptor beta chains listed below, sequenced in a study of patients and donors after allogeneic stem cell transplantation. TCRdb re-derived calls from the RT-PCR reads in MiXCR, one entry per CDR3 protein. This sample has around 240,000 distinct CDR3 sequences, with approximately 14% found just once. The sample taken for sequencing was blood, either unsorted or a sorted T cell fraction (not recorded which). The receptor set was obtained from a human donor who was either an allogeneic HSCT recipient or a stem cell or donor lymphocyte infusion donor (not recorded which). It is not recorded whose cells these are; they may come from a transplant donor.

This chain connects TRBV19 to TRBJ2-2, with D possibly matching TRBD1 (5 bases). Germline CDR1 and CDR2: LNHDA and SQIVND (reference sequence). The CDR3 consists of 16 residues. The V gene lost 3 bases and the J gene lost 1 base, with 12 bases spanning the gap. The CDR3 here is CASSIRQSGNTGELFF. In nucleotides, the CDR3 is TGTGCCAGTAGTATCCGACAGTCCGGGAACACCGGGGAGCTGTTTTTT.

This clonotype has more than one count but fewer than ten. This chain's CDR3 is CASSLGLAGGSPYNEQFF. In DNA form, the CDR3 reads TGTGCCAGCAGCTTGGGACTAGCGGGAGGAAGTCCCTACAATGAGCAGTTCTTC. The gene calls are TRBV11-2 and TRBJ2-1; 15 bases map to TRBD2. The V and J ends lost 3 bases and 2 bases, in that order; junction bases with no gene match: 5. The germline V gene encodes CDR1 SGHAT and CDR2 FQNNGV. This CDR3 is 18 amino acids long.

The chain couples TRBV18 to TRBJ2-5; possibly TRBD2 for D (5 bases). The germline gives CDR1 KGHSH, CDR2 LQKENI. The CDR3 contains 14 residues. The V end lost 3 bases, the J end lost 5 bases, and 13 bases lay between the germline ends. The CDR3 loop reads CASSPGSGKETQYF. CDR3 nucleotides: TGTGCCAGCTCACCCGGCTCGGGGAAGGAGACCCAGTACTTC.

A few counts support this clonotype. The chain employs TRBV7-2 and TRBJ2-2, with 8 bases that match TRBD1. Trimming cost V 4 bases and J 7 bases; bases outside gene matches: 8. Germline CDR1 is SGHTA and CDR2 is FQGNSA. The CDR3 has 15 amino acids. CDR3 amino acids: CASSSRRQGNGELFF. The CDR3 DNA reads as TGTGCCAGCAGCTCCCGAAGACAGGGGAACGGGGAGCTGTTTTTT.

The V gene is TRBV7-2, the J gene TRBJ1-5; D unresolved. This CDR3 is 13 amino acids long. V dropped 2 bases and J dropped 4 bases, with 6 bases sitting between them. Germline V gene data show CDR1 as SGHTA and CDR2 as FQGNSA. CDR3 bases: TGTGCCAGCAGCTTATCCCTTAATCAGCCCCAGCATTTT. Its protein is CASSLSLNQPQHF.

There are many counts of this clonotype. The V and J genes are TRBV5-4 and TRBJ1-3; tentatively, D is TRBD1 (6 bases). Germline V gene data show CDR1 as SGHNT and CDR2 as YYREEE (reference sequence). V lost 4 bases to trimming and J lost 0 bases, with 11 bases between them. The CDR3 consists of 15 residues. The CDR3 spells CASSLQGSSGNTIYF. In nucleotides, the CDR3 is TGTGCCAGCAGCCTACAGGGCTCCTCTGGAAACACCATATATTTT.

This clonotype was counted ten times or more. In DNA form, the CDR3 reads TGCGCCAGCAGCTTGATAGCGGGGCGTTATAACAATGAGCAGTTCTTC. It encodes CASSLIAGRYNNEQFF. The genes are TRBV5-1 and TRBJ2-1; TRBD2 matches 8 bases. The ends lost 1 base at V and 5 bases at J; junction bases unmatched: 8. Germline CDR1 SGHRS, CDR2 YFSETQ. This CDR3 comprises 16 residues.

In its sample, this clonotype was seen a few times. V and J are TRBV3-1 and TRBJ2-7, with D possibly TRBD2 on 5 matching bases. The germline gives CDR1 LGHDT, CDR2 YNNKEL (reference sequence). Trimming removed 6 bases from V and 3 bases from J, with 12 bases in between. The CDR3 is 13 amino acids. CDR3 coding DNA: TGTGCCAGCAGACGCGGACTGGACTACGAGCAGTACTTC. Translation gives CASRRGLDYEQYF.

V is TRBV11-1 and J is TRBJ2-6; 10 bases match TRBD1. The V gene's germline CDR1 is SGHAT and CDR2 FQDESV (reference sequence). V shed 3 bases, J shed 0 bases, and the junction held 11 bases outside the gene matches. CDR3 length: 20 residues. The CDR3 region is CASSFIGQGGSGSGANVLTF. In nucleotides, the CDR3 is TGTGCCAGCAGCTTTATTGGACAGGGGGGTTCGGGCTCTGGGGCCAACGTCCTGACTTTC.

This clonotype turned up a few times. The chain carries TRBV6-1 and TRBJ1-1; D is possibly TRBD1 (5 bases). Germline CDR1 is MNHNS and CDR2 is SASEGT. With 5 bases removed from V and 0 bases from J, the gap between germline ends came to 13 bases. The CDR3 runs 15 residues. The DNA for the CDR3 is TGTGCCAGCAGTCACACAGGAATCCTGAACACTGAAGCTTTCTTT. Residues: CASSHTGILNTEAFF.

The chain employs TRBV20-1 and TRBJ2-3; TRBD2 aligns across 11 bases. Per the germline V gene, CDR1 is DFQATT and CDR2 is SNEGSKA (reference sequence). V lost 1 base and J lost 4; bases outside the gene matches: 4. CDR3 length: 15 residues. CDR3: CSARALAGGADTQYF. As DNA, the CDR3 is TGCAGTGCTAGAGCGCTAGCGGGAGGCGCAGATACGCAGTATTTT.

This clonotype was seen many times. This sequence joins TRBV7-2 and TRBJ2-7; weak D call: TRBD1 (5 bases). Germline V gene lookup returns CDR1 SGHTA and CDR2 FQGNSA. CDR3 size: 14 residues. The ends were cut back, 2 bases at V and 0 bases at J, with 8 bases in the middle. Here the CDR3 reads CASSLRDSSYEQYF. The CDR3 bases are TGTGCCAGCAGCTTACGTGACAGCTCCTACGAGCAGTACTTC. The full variable domain, with the rest looked up from reference TRBV7-2 and TRBJ2-7, is GAGVSQSPSNKVTEKGKDVELRCDPISGHTALYWYRQSLGQGLEFLIYFQGNSAPDKSGLPSDRFSAERTGGSVSTLTIQRTQQEDSAVYLCASSLRDSSYEQYFGPGTRLTVT.